One sample yielded the 15 T cell receptor beta chains listed below, sequenced in a study of blood T cells in healthy people across ages. Alongside a J-beta primer mix, a sample-barcoded 5' primer served in a second PCR lasting roughly 7 to 12 cycles. TCRdb processed the 5' RACE reads anew with MiXCR; each CDR3 protein has one entry. Seen here are hundreds of thousands of distinct CDR3 sequences, roughly 60% observed once, and the top ten hold 22%. The sample comprised blood. These receptors originate from a man aged 25-45 years in good health.

This chain joins TRBV3-1 and TRBJ2-7; the D is unclear. The CDR3 runs to 13 residues. Germline V gene sequence: CDR1 LGHDT, CDR2 YNNKEL (reference sequence). V gave up 0 bases and J gave up 3 bases, with 6 bases separating them. The CDR3 nucleotides are TGTGCCAGCAGCCAAGATCACAACTACGAGCAGTACTTC. This sequence encodes CASSQDHNYEQYF.

The chain is built from TRBV9 and TRBJ2-2; 9 bases agree with TRBD2. Looked up from germline, CDR1 is SGDLS and CDR2 is YYNGEE. V lost 3 bases, J lost 6 bases, and 21 bases stayed unmatched. The length of the CDR3 is 20 residues. The CDR3 nucleotides read TGTGCCAGCAGCGCAACACGTTGGGACGGAAGCGGGAGGCTTGCCGGGGAGCTGTTTTTT. Translated: CASSATRWDGSGRLAGELFF.

The CDR3 spells CLLAPAGRNEQFF. DNA of the CDR3: TGCTTACTAGCGCCCGCCGGTAGGAATGAGCAGTTCTTC. The V call is TRBV29-1, the J call TRBJ2-1; 7 bases agree with TRBD2. Looked up from germline, CDR1 is SQVTM and CDR2 is ANQGSEA. The CDR3 totals 13 residues.

The chain links TRBV9 to TRBJ2-1; TRBD2 aligns across 7 bases. Germline V gives CDR1 SGDLS, CDR2 YYNGEE. The J segment lost 7 bases and the V segment lost 0 bases, leaving 4 bases of the junction unmatched. The CDR3 is made up of 14 amino acids. The CDR3 DNA reads TGTGCCAGCAGCGTAGGGGGACTACCAAATGAGCAGTTCTTC. Its translation is CASSVGGLPNEQFF.

This clonotype was counted between two and nine times. The CDR3 is CSAREDGSYGYTF. Written as DNA, the CDR3 is TGCAGTGCTAGAGAGGACGGATCCTATGGCTACACCTTC. The chain is built from TRBV20-1 and TRBJ1-2, with no clear D. From germline, CDR1 is DFQATT and CDR2 SNEGSKA (reference sequence). V lost 0 bases and J 4 bases, leaving 9 bases between the germline ends. The CDR3 contains 13 residues.

The gene calls are TRBV7-9 and TRBJ1-2; 8 bases map to TRBD1. The CDR3 is made up of 16 amino acids. V lost 1 base to trimming and J lost 4 bases; unmatched junction nucleotides: 8. Germline values: CDR1 SEHNR, CDR2 FQNEAQ (reference sequence). The chain's CDR3 is CASSLDFGDRSYGYTF. In DNA, the CDR3 is TGTGCCAGCAGCTTAGATTTTGGGGACAGGAGCTATGGCTACACCTTC.

The CDR3 DNA reads as TGTGCCAGCAGCCCGGGAGTAGGGCTAGGCGAGCAGTACTTC. This codes for CASSPGVGLGEQYF. This rearrangement joins TRBV5-6 to TRBJ2-7; D is possibly TRBD2 (6 bases). The V gene lost 4 bases and the J gene lost 6 bases, with 17 bases spanning the gap. Looked up from germline, CDR1 is SGHDT and CDR2 is YYEEEE. The CDR3 has 14 residues.

This clonotype has only a few counts. The CDR3 region has the DNA TGCAGCGTTGAAGATCTAGTAGAGGGGTGGAAAGCAGATACGCAGTATTTT. Encoded protein: CSVEDLVEGWKADTQYF. The chain employs TRBV29-1 and TRBJ2-3; D might be TRBD1 or TRBD2, each matching 5 bases. This CDR3 has 17 residues. V lost 0 bases and J 4 bases, leaving 20 bases between the germline ends. Looked up from germline, CDR1 is SQVTM and CDR2 is ANQGSEA.

This clonotype was detected a few times. V gene TRBV4-2 combines with J gene TRBJ2-2; D may match TRBD1 or TRBD2 (5 bases each). The CDR3 covers 16 residues. Germline V gene lookup returns CDR1 LGHNA and CDR2 YNFKEQ. V was shortened by 1 base and J by 8 bases, with 17 bases between the two germline ends. The CDR3 DNA is TGTGCCAGCAGCCAAGTGTCGGACGGGGCTAGGGGGGAGCTGTTTTTT. Protein: CASSQVSDGARGELFF.

This clonotype was detected only once. The V gene is TRBV4-1, the J gene TRBJ2-1; 10 nucleotides match TRBD2. CDR3 size: 16 residues. Germline lookup yields CDR1 MGHRA and CDR2 YSYEKL. V shed 3 bases, J shed 3 bases, and the junction held 5 bases outside the gene matches. The DNA for the CDR3 is TGCGCCAGCAGCCATCAAAGCGGGGGGGTCTACAATGAGCAGTTCTTC. This sequence encodes CASSHQSGGVYNEQFF.

This chain uses TRBV4-2 with TRBJ2-7, with D unclear. Germline loops: CDR1 LGHNA, CDR2 YNFKEQ. V lost 0 bases and J 2 bases, leaving 8 bases between the germline ends. The CDR3 sequence is 14 residues long. The CDR3 DNA sequence: TGTGCCAGCAGCCAAGAGCCAGGCACCTACGAGCAGTACTTC. It specifies CASSQEPGTYEQYF.

The chain uses TRBV5-1 and TRBJ2-6; perhaps TRBD2 as D (5 bases). V was clipped by 1 base and J by 10 bases, with 18 bases between them. The germline V gene encodes CDR1 SGHRS and CDR2 YFSETQ. This CDR3 region has 16 residues. The CDR3 DNA reads TGCGCCAGCAGCTTGACCCCCGGGGTCGACGTTAACGTCCTGACTTTC. This sequence encodes CASSLTPGVDVNVLTF.

The chain employs TRBV10-3 and TRBJ2-1; TRBD2 matches 9 bases. Germline V lookup: CDR1 ENHRY, CDR2 SYGVKD. The CDR3 is 18 residues long. V shed 2 bases and J 3 bases; nucleotides not matched to a gene: 11. The CDR3 nucleotides are TGTGCCATCAGTGAGGGTGTCGGCGGGGGGGCCGACTACAATGAGCAGTTCTTC. Translating gives CAISEGVGGGADYNEQFF.

This clonotype was detected a few times. The rearrangement links TRBV7-3 to TRBJ2-1; 7 nucleotides match TRBD2. The CDR3 runs 16 residues. Germline CDR1 is SGHTA and CDR2 is FQGTGA. V dropped 0 bases and J dropped 5; count of bases not matched to a gene: 7. The CDR3 loop reads CASSLTARRGDNEQFF. Written as DNA, the CDR3 is TGTGCCAGCAGCTTAACGGCGCGTCGGGGGGACAATGAGCAGTTCTTC.

The genes are TRBV27 and TRBJ1-2; 9 bases align to TRBD1. CDR1 and CDR2 from the germline V gene are MNHEY and SMNVEV (reference sequence). V was clipped by 5 bases and J by 7 bases; unmatched bases: 14. The CDR3 spans 16 residues. The chain's CDR3 is CASSRHRDRVHSGYTF. DNA of the CDR3: TGTGCCAGCAGTAGGCACCGGGACAGGGTCCACAGTGGCTACACCTTC.